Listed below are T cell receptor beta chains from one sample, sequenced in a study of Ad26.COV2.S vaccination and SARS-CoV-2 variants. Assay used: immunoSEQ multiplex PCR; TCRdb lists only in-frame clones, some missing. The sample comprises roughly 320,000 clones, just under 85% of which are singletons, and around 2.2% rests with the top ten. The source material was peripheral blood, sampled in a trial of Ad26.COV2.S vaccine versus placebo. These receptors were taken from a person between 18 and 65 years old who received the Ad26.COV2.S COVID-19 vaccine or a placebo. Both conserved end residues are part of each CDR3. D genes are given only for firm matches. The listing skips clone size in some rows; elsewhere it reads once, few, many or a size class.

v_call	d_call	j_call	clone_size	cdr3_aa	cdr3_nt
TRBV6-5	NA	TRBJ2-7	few	CASPEVPEEQYF	TGTGCCAGCCCCGAAGTCCCTGAAGAGCAGTACTTC
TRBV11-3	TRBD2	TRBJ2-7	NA	CASRAGGLSYEQYF	TGTGCCAGCAGAGCGGGAGGGTTATCCTACGAGCAGTACTTC
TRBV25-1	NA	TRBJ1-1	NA	CASSELPLGFLNTEAFF	TGTGCCAGCAGTGAATTGCCATTAGGGTTTTTGAACACTGAAGCTTTCTTT
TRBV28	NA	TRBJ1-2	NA	CASSLVGLDGYTF	TGTGCCAGCAGTTTGGTAGGTCTCGACGGCTACACCTTC
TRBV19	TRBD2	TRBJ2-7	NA	CASSPGLAAYEQYF	TGTGCCAGTAGTCCCGGACTAGCTGCCTACGAGCAGTACTTC
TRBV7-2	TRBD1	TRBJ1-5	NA	CASSLRQGDQPQHF	TGTGCCAGCAGCTTAAGACAGGGGGATCAGCCCCAGCATTTT
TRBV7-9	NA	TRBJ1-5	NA	CASSLGGAPVGNQPQHF	TGTGCCAGCAGCTTAGGGGGGGCCCCGGTAGGCAATCAGCCCCAGCATTTT
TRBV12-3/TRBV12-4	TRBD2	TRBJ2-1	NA	CATRGGTYNEQFF	TGTGCCACGCGGGGGGGGACCTACAATGAGCAGTTCTTC
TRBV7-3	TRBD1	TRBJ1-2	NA	CASSLDPGTGIGYTF	TGTGCCAGCAGCTTAGACCCCGGGACAGGGATTGGCTACACCTTC
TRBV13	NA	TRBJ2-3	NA	CASSLAVGLALPDTQYF	TGTGCCAGCAGCTTAGCCGTTGGCCTAGCCCTCCCAGATACGCAGTATTTT
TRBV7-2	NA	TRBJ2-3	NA	CASSLEWLDTQYF	TGTGCCAGCAGCTTAGAATGGCTGGATACGCAGTATTTT
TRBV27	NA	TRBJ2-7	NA	CASSRTYEQYF	TGTGCCAGCAGCCGAACCTACGAGCAGTACTTC
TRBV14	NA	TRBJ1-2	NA	CASSQDGGYYGYTF	TGTGCCAGCAGCCAAGACGGCGGATACTATGGCTACACCTTC
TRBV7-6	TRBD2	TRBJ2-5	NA	CASSLGGGAGETQYF	TGTGCCAGCAGCTTAGGCGGGGGGGCGGGAGAGACCCAGTACTTC
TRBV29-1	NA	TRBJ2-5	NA	CSVNTQGVETQYF	TGCAGCGTTAACACTCAGGGAGTGGAGACCCAGTACTTC
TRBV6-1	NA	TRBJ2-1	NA	CASSEFRSNEQFF	TGTGCCAGCAGTGAATTTAGGTCAAATGAGCAGTTCTTC
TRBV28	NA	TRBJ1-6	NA	CASSSWVGGGASSYNSPLHF	TGTGCCAGCAGTTCCTGGGTGGGAGGGGGAGCTAGCTCCTATAATTCACCCCTCCACTTT
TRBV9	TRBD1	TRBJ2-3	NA	CASSVTPGQGLPDTQYF	TGTGCCAGCAGCGTGACGCCGGGACAGGGTTTACCAGATACGCAGTATTTT
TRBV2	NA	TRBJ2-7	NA	CASSEGFYEQYF	TGTGCCAGCAGTGAGGGTTTCTACGAGCAGTACTTC
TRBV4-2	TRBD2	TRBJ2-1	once	CASSASGTREVEQFF	TGTGCCAGCAGTGCGTCCGGGACTAGGGAGGTTGAGCAGTTCTTC
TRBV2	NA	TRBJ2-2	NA	CASVATEGGRNTGELFF	TGTGCCAGCGTTGCTACGGAGGGGGGTCGGAACACCGGGGAGCTGTTTTTT
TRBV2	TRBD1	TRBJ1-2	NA	CASSVIRQGEDGYTF	TGTGCCAGCAGTGTAATCCGGCAGGGGGAGGATGGCTACACCTTC
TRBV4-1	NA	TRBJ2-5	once	CASSQGPRETQYF	TGCGCCAGCAGCCAAGGCCCCCGGGAGACCCAGTACTTC
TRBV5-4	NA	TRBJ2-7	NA	CASSLLDSTYEQYF	TGTGCCAGCAGCTTGCTGGACAGTACCTACGAGCAGTACTTC
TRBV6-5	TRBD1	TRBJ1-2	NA	CAGNRGSYGYTF	TGTGCCGGTAACAGGGGCAGCTATGGCTACACCTTC
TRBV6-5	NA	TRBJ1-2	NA	CASGRTGQKGDGYTF	TGTGCCAGCGGAAGGACGGGACAAAAAGGAGATGGCTACACCTTC
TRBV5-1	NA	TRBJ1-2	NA	CASSFTGRGSYGYTF	TGCGCCAGCAGCTTCACGGGTAGGGGTAGCTATGGCTACACCTTC
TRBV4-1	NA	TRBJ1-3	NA	CASSPGPFGNTIYF	TGCGCCAGCAGCCCGGGACCATTTGGAAACACCATATATTTT
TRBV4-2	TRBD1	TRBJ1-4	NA	CASSQQAGTGEEKLFF	TGTGCCAGCAGCCAACAGGCCGGGACAGGGGAGGAAAAACTGTTTTTT
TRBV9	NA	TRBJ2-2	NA	CASSPSPYTGELFF	TGTGCCAGCAGCCCATCCCCCTACACCGGGGAGCTGTTTTTT
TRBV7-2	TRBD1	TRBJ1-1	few	CASSTFGQGTTEAFF	TGTGCCAGCAGCACCTTTGGACAGGGGACCACTGAAGCTTTCTTT
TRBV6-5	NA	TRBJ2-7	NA	CASLSPIYEQYF	TGTGCTTCACTGAGTCCCATCTACGAGCAGTACTTC
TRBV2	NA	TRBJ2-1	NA	CASSETTRFEQFF	TGTGCCAGCAGCGAGACGACTAGATTTGAGCAGTTCTTC
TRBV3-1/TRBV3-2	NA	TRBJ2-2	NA	CASSPWDGPGGELFF	TGTGCCAGCAGCCCCTGGGACGGCCCCGGAGGGGAGCTGTTTTTT
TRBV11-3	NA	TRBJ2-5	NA	CASSFRDVRQTQYF	TGTGCCAGCAGCTTTAGGGACGTACGACAGACCCAGTACTTC
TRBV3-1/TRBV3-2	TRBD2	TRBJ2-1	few	CASSHPFQKPRGVNEQFF	TGTGCCAGCAGCCATCCTTTCCAAAAGCCGCGGGGGGTAAATGAGCAGTTCTTC
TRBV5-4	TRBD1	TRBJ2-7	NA	CASSLGGQGAGEQYF	TGTGCCAGCAGCTTGGGGGGACAGGGGGCTGGGGAGCAGTACTTC
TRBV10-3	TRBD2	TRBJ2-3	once	CAISALAGFVTDTQYF	TGTGCCATCAGTGCGCTAGCGGGGTTTGTCACAGATACGCAGTATTTT
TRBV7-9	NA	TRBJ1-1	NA	CASSLGPRGAEAFF	TGTGCCAGCAGCCTCGGGCCTAGGGGGGCTGAAGCTTTCTTT
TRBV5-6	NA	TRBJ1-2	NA	CASTIGQSYGYTF	TGTGCCAGCACCATAGGACAGAGCTATGGCTACACCTTC
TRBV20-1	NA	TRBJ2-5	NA	CSGSWETQYF	TGCAGTGGCAGTTGGGAGACCCAGTACTTC
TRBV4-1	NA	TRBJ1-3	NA	CASSQDSQGNTIYF	TGCGCCAGCAGCCAAGACTCACAGGGTAACACCATATATTTT
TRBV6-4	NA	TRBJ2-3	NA	CASSDRGYTDTQYF	TGTGCCAGCAGTGACCGGGGGTACACAGATACGCAGTATTTT
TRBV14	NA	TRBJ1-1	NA	CASSQAWGAKAFF	TGTGCCAGCAGCCAAGCATGGGGGGCGAAAGCTTTCTTT
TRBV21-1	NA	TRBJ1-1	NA	CASSKKQGIGEAFF	TGTGCCAGCAGCAAAAAGCAGGGAATCGGTGAAGCTTTCTTT
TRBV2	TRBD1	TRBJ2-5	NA	CASSPGQGWETQYF	TGTGCCAGCAGTCCGGGACAGGGATGGGAGACCCAGTACTTC
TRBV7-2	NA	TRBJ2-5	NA	CASSKNGETQYF	TGTGCCAGCAGCAAAAACGGGGAGACCCAGTACTTC
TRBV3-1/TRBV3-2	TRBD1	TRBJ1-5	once	CASSVQGAEQPQHF	TGTGCCAGCAGCGTACAGGGGGCAGAGCAGCCCCAGCATTTT
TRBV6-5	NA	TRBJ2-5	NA	CASSFLGLQETQYF	TGTGCCAGCAGCTTCTTAGGGCTCCAAGAGACCCAGTACTTC
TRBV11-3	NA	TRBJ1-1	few	CASSPGPERNTEAFF	TGTGCCAGCAGCCCTGGCCCCGAACGAAACACTGAAGCTTTCTTT
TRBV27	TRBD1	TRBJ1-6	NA	CASRGQGRHSPLHF	TGTGCCAGCAGAGGACAGGGGCGACATTCACCCCTCCACTTT
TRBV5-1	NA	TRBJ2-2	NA	CASSAQEGTGELFF	TGCGCCAGCAGCGCTCAGGAGGGCACCGGGGAGCTGTTTTTT
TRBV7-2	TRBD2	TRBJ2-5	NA	CASRDLAGAQETQYF	TGTGCCAGCAGGGACCTAGCGGGGGCACAAGAGACCCAGTACTTC
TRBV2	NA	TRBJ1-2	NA	CASSRTDYGYTF	TGTGCCAGCAGTCGGACAGACTATGGCTACACCTTC
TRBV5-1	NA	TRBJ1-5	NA	CASSLSGERGQPQHF	TGCGCCAGCAGCTTGTCGGGGGAGCGAGGTCAGCCCCAGCATTTT
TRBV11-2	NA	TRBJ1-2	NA	CASSLVLPEIQGANYGYTF	TGTGCCAGCAGCTTAGTACTGCCAGAAATACAGGGAGCTAACTATGGCTACACCTTC
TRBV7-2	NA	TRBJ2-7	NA	CASRRRGSSYEQYF	TGTGCCAGCAGGCGACGGGGTAGCTCCTACGAGCAGTACTTC
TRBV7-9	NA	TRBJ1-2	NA	CASSLAYGSSSAGYTF	TGTGCCAGCAGCTTAGCATACGGGAGCTCATCGGCGGGCTACACCTTC
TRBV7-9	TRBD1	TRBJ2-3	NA	CASSLVDRALTSTDTQYF	TGTGCCAGCAGCTTAGTGGACAGGGCCCTGACTAGCACAGATACGCAGTATTTT